The 6 T cell receptor beta chains in this list originate from one sample, sequenced in a study of blood T cell repertoires in COVID-19. Clones were read by immunoSEQ multiplex PCR, and TCRdb kept only the in-frame ones, dropping some. There are 250,000 to 300,000 clones in the sample; about 80% occur only once, and 4.1% lies in the top ten. Material: PBMCs or T cells enriched from blood (not recorded which). These receptors were taken from a man aged 25 to 45 with acute COVID-19.

This chain connects TRBV7-9 to TRBJ2-5, with a weak D call TRBD2 (5 bases). The CDR3 is 17 residues long. With 4 bases removed from V and 2 bases from J, the gap between germline ends came to 20 bases. CDR1 is SEHNR, CDR2 FQNEAQ, per germline (reference sequence). CDR3 nucleotides: TGTGCCAGCAGCTCTACCCGGACGGAGGAACTTCAAGAGACCCAGTACTTC. Translating it yields CASSSTRTEELQETQYF.

The chain joins TRBV6-1 to TRBJ2-3, with 9 nucleotides matching TRBD2. The CDR3 has 16 residues. J was trimmed by 3 bases and V by 4 bases; bases with no gene match: 8. CDR1 is MNHNS, CDR2 SASEGT, per germline. The CDR3 reads CASSGLAVRETDTQYF. CDR3 nucleotides: TGTGCCAGCAGTGGACTAGCGGTGAGAGAAACAGATACGCAGTATTTT.

This clone was detected only once. The V and J genes are TRBV16 and TRBJ1-1, with D tentatively TRBD1 (5 bases). The V gene's germline CDR1 is KGHSY and CDR2 FQNENV. The CDR3 sequence is 13 residues long. Trimming stripped 0 bases from V and 6 bases from J, with 8 bases between. The CDR3 protein is CASSQSWGAEAFF. The CDR3 region has the DNA TGTGCCAGCAGCCAATCGTGGGGGGCTGAAGCTTTCTTT.

J is TRBJ2-3 and V is TRBV12-3 or TRBV12-4, with D possibly TRBD2 on 5 matching bases. This CDR3 is 10 amino acids long. The V end lost 10 bases, the J end lost 5 bases, and 7 bases lay between the germline ends. For the CDR3, the DNA is TGTGCCACCGGGGAAGATACGCAGTATTTT. As protein: CATGEDTQYF.

DNA for the CDR3: TGTGCCAGCAGTTTCGGGAGGACTGGAAACACCATATATTTT. It translates to CASSFGRTGNTIYF. The chain has TRBV28 and TRBJ1-3, with D unresolved. There are 14 residues in the CDR3. Germline assignment: CDR1 MDHEN and CDR2 SYDVKM. Between the trimmed V and J ends, which lost 3 bases and 2 bases, there was a span of 8 bases.

This sequence joins TRBV11-2 and TRBJ1-2; 8 nucleotides align to TRBD1. The V and J ends lost 4 bases and 7 bases, in that order; junction bases with no gene match: 11. The CDR3 is made up of 15 amino acids. The germline V gene encodes CDR1 SGHAT and CDR2 FQNNGV. CDR3 nucleotides: TGTGCCAGCAGCTCAGAGGGCAGGGGGCTGCTTGGCTACACCTTC. Translating gives CASSSEGRGLLGYTF.